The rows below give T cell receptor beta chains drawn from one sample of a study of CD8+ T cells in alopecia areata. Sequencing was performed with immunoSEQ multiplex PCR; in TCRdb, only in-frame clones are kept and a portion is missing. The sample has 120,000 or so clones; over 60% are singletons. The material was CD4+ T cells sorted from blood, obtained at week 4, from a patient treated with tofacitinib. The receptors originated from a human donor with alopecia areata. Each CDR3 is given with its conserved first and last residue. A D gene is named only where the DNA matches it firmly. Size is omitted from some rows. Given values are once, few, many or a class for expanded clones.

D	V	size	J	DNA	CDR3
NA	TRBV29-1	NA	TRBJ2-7	TGCAGCGTCCACGGCGCCAGTAACTCCTACGAGCAGTACTTC	CSVHGASNSYEQYF
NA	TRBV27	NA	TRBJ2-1	TGTGCCAGCAGTTTCGGGCGGAGGGACAATGAGCAGTTCTTC	CASSFGRRDNEQFF
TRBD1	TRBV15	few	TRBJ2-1	TGTGCCACCCGGACAGGGATATCCTACAATGAGCAGTTCTTC	CATRTGISYNEQFF
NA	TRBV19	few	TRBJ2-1	TGTGCCAGTAGTATAACGGACTCCTACAATGAGCAGTTCTTC	CASSITDSYNEQFF
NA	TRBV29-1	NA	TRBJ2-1	TGCAGCGCCGGGCGGGGAGCCTCCTACAATGAGCAGTTCTTC	CSAGRGASYNEQFF
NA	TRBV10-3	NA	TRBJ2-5	TGTGCCATCACAAGGGGGTTAGGAGAGACCCAGTACTTC	CAITRGLGETQYF
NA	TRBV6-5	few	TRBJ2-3	TGTGCCAGCAGTAGAGCGGGTACGCAGTATTTT	CASSRAGTQYF
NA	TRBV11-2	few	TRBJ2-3	TGTGCCAGCAGCTTAGCCAGGGAGACAGATACGCAGTATTTT	CASSLARETDTQYF
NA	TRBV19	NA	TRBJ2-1	TGTGCCAGTAGTATACAGGGGTTTCAGTTCTTC	CASSIQGFQFF
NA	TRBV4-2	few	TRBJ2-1	TGTGCCAGCAGCCAAGATCAGGGGCAGAACAATGAGCAGTTCTTC	CASSQDQGQNNEQFF
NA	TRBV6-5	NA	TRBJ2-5	TGTGCCAGCAGTTACTCGACAGGCAAAGGGGCCCAGTACTTC	CASSYSTGKGAQYF
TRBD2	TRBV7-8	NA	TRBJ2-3	TGTGCCAGCAGCTTTAATCCGGGACTAGGGATTATGGATACGCAGTATTTT	CASSFNPGLGIMDTQYF
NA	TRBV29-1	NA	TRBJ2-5	TGCAGCGTTCGGGGGGCAGAGACCCAGTACTTC	CSVRGAETQYF
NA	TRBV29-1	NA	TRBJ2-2	TGCAGCGCTGTTGGAGGGGCCGGGGAGCTGTTTTTT	CSAVGGAGELFF
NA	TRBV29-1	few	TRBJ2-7	TGCAGCGTTGAGTCGACAGCCAACGAGCAGTACTTC	CSVESTANEQYF
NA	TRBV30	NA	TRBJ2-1	TGTGCCTGGAGTGAGCGACTGGCTTTGGCGGAGCAGTTCTTC	CAWSERLALAEQFF
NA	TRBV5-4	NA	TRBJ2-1	TGTGCCAGCAGCTTGGGGAGTAGCTGGGAGGGGGGTGAGCAGTTCTTC	CASSLGSSWEGGEQFF
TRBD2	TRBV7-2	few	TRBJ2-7	TGTGCCAGCAGCCCGTGGAGTACCGGGACTAGATCCTACGAGCAGTACTTC	CASSPWSTGTRSYEQYF
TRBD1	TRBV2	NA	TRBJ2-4	TGTGCCAGCAAGTTCTTGGACAGGGAGTACTTC	CASKFLDREYF
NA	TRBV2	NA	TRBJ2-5	TGTGCCAGCAGTGACTTTGGCCAGGAGACCCAGTACTTC	CASSDFGQETQYF
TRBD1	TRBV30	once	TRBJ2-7	TGTGCCACTTCTTTCGGGACAGTCGATGAGCAGTACTTC	CATSFGTVDEQYF
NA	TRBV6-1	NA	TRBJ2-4	TGTGCCAGCAGTGAACAGGGGAACATTCAGTACTTC	CASSEQGNIQYF
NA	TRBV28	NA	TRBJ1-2	TGTGCCAGCAGTTCCGCCCCGCAGGTGGGACATGGCTACACCTTC	CASSSAPQVGHGYTF
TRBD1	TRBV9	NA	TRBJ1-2	TGTGCCAGCAGCGGGGACAGGGGTATGGACTATGGCTACACCTTC	CASSGDRGMDYGYTF
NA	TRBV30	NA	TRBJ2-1	TGTGCCTGGAGTGGGGCTAGCGCAAACAATGAGCAGTTCTTC	CAWSGASANNEQFF
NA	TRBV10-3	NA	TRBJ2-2	TGTGCCATCAAGTCCTTCATTAGCGAGGGTTCGGAGCTGTTTTTT	CAIKSFISEGSELFF